Following are 21 T cell receptor beta chains from one sample sequenced in a study of T cell responses to AZD1222 COVID-19 vaccine. The method was immunoSEQ multiplex PCR; TCRdb's version includes in-frame clones alone and lacks a portion of them. The table lists 150,000 to 200,000 clones, almost 90% of them singletons. The sequencing used peripheral blood, collected on day 0 of AZD1222 vaccination. These receptors were obtained from an adult in good health.

This chain connects TRBV30 to TRBJ2-2, with unresolved D. Germline loops: CDR1 GTSNPN, CDR2 SVGIG (reference sequence). Deletions cut 0 bases from V and 1 base from J, with 12 bases between. CDR3 length equals 16 residues. In DNA, the CDR3 is TGTGCCTGGAGTGTACTCCAACTTATGAACACCGGGGAGCTGTTTTTT. Its protein is CAWSVLQLMNTGELFF.

About this clone itself: A junction boundary mismatches the germline segment, possibly from a read error. V gene TRBV7-9 combines with J gene TRBJ2-1, with TRBD2 matching over 10 bases. The CDR3 runs 14 residues. Germline V gene sequence: CDR1 SEHNR, CDR2 FQNEAQ (reference sequence). CDR3 loop: CASSIASGSNEQFF. CDR3 nucleotides: TGTGCCAGCAGCATAGCTAGCGGGAGCAATGAGCAGTTCTTC.

The gene calls are TRBV15 and TRBJ2-5; possibly TRBD1 for D (7 bases). The length of the CDR3 is 15 residues. Trimming took off 3 bases at V and 3 bases at J, with 14 bases between the two ends. Germline lookup yields CDR1 LNHNV and CDR2 YYDKDF (reference sequence). CDR3 region: CATSSQDRREETQYF. The CDR3, as DNA: TGTGCCACCAGCAGTCAGGACAGGAGGGAAGAGACCCAGTACTTC.

The chain joins TRBV5-4 to TRBJ1-2, with TRBD1 identical over 10 bases. Germline CDR1 is SGHNT and CDR2 is YYREEE (reference sequence). The J segment lost 2 bases and the V segment lost 4 bases, leaving 8 bases of the junction unmatched. This CDR3 has 16 amino acids. The chain's CDR3 is CASSLGTGVGNYGYTF. DNA of the CDR3: TGTGCCAGCAGCCTTGGGACAGGGGTTGGAAACTATGGCTACACCTTC. Together with reference TRBV5-4 and TRBJ1-2, the CDR3 gives the full variable domain: ETGVTQSPTHLIKTRGQQVTLRCSSQSGHNTVSWYQQALGQGPQFIFQYYREEENGRGNFPPRFSGLQFPNYSSELNVNALELDDSALYLCASSLGTGVGNYGYTFGSGTRLTVV.

This chain links TRBV24-1 with TRBJ2-5; D possibly corresponds to TRBD1 (5 bases). This CDR3 contains 15 residues. V was trimmed by 4 bases and J by 4 bases, leaving 15 bases between them. Germline-derived CDR1 and CDR2 are KGHDR and SFDVKD. CDR3 in amino acids: CATSEARVWGETQYF. In DNA form, the CDR3 reads TGTGCCACCAGTGAAGCCAGGGTTTGGGGAGAGACCCAGTACTTC.

The rearrangement links TRBV7-9 to TRBJ2-1; TRBD2 aligns across 15 bases. Germline CDR1 reads SEHNR; CDR2 reads FQNEAQ (reference sequence). With 2 bases clipped from V and 10 bases from J, the junction kept 6 bases outside the gene matches. CDR3 length equals 16 residues. The CDR3, as DNA: TGTGCCAGCAGCTTAACAGGGACTAGCGGGGGGCCGGAGCAGTTCTTC. Its protein product is CASSLTGTSGGPEQFF.

The chain is built from TRBV28 and TRBJ1-1, with D hard to call. The V gene's germline CDR1 is MDHEN and CDR2 SYDVKM. The CDR3 has 13 residues. V was clipped by 1 base and J by 6 bases, with 9 bases between them. The CDR3 coding sequence is TGTGCCAGCAGTTTATTAGGAGCCTCTGAAGCTTTCTTT. Translating gives CASSLLGASEAFF.

This rearrangement joins TRBV6-5 to TRBJ2-5; 7 nucleotides line up with TRBD2. CDR3 length equals 12 residues. V dropped 6 bases and J dropped 7; count of bases not matched to a gene: 5. Per the germline V gene, CDR1 is MNHEY and CDR2 is SVGAGI. The CDR3 region has the DNA TGTGCCAGCAGCACATGGGAGGGGACCCAGTACTTC. This codes for CASSTWEGTQYF.

CDR3 sequence reads: CASSVEEGEGNQPQHF. CDR3 bases: TGTGCCAGCAGCGTAGAAGAGGGGGAGGGCAATCAGCCCCAGCATTTT. The genes are TRBV9 and TRBJ1-5; possibly TRBD1 for D (6 bases). This CDR3 is built from 16 residues. Trimming took 0 bases from V and 2 from J, leaving 12 bases between them. Germline values: CDR1 SGDLS, CDR2 YYNGEE.

V is TRBV7-2 and J is TRBJ2-7, with 10 bases identical to TRBD1. Germline V gene data show CDR1 as SGHTA and CDR2 as FQGNSA. The CDR3 has 16 amino acids. Trimming took 5 bases from V and 4 from J; bases not matched to a gene: 11. CDR3 in DNA: TGTGCCAGCAGCCCAACAAGACAGGGGGCAGGATACGAGCAGTACTTC. Translation gives CASSPTRQGAGYEQYF.

This chain links TRBV7-2 with TRBJ2-2; D is ambiguous. The CDR3 covers 16 residues. Germline values: CDR1 SGHTA, CDR2 FQGNSA. Deletions cut 5 bases from V and 0 bases from J, with 13 bases between. This chain's CDR3 is CASSPSPLANTGELFF. The CDR3 DNA sequence: TGTGCCAGCAGCCCATCTCCTTTGGCGAACACCGGGGAGCTGTTTTTT.

The chain employs TRBV5-1 and TRBJ2-7, with a weak D call TRBD1 (6 bases). Looked up from germline, CDR1 is SGHRS and CDR2 is YFSETQ. V was clipped by 5 bases and J by 2 bases, with 11 bases between them. This CDR3 has 13 amino acids. CDR3 residues: CASSPGTTYEQYF. In DNA form, the CDR3 reads TGCGCCAGCAGTCCCGGGACAACCTACGAGCAGTACTTC.

V and J are TRBV27 and TRBJ1-5; 12 bases agree with TRBD1. Germline CDR1 MNHEY, CDR2 SMNVEV (reference sequence). Trimming cost V 3 bases and J 2 bases; bases outside gene matches: 8. CDR3 length equals 18 residues. CDR3 loop: CASSFSGTGGWGNQPQHF. The CDR3 region has the DNA TGTGCCAGCAGTTTTTCCGGGACAGGGGGCTGGGGCAATCAGCCCCAGCATTTT.

The V gene is TRBV7-2, the J gene TRBJ1-1, with a weak D call TRBD1 (5 bases). CDR3 length: 16 amino acids. V was trimmed by 5 bases and J by 1 base, leaving 17 bases between them. The germline CDR1 and CDR2 sequences are SGHTA and FQGNSA. For the CDR3, the DNA is TGTGCCAGCAGCCGGCCACTCGGGGGTACGAACACTGAAGCTTTCTTT. Translated, it gives CASSRPLGGTNTEAFF.

J is TRBJ1-1 and V is TRBV6-5; possibly TRBD1 for D (5 bases). The CDR3 has 14 amino acids. The V end lost 0 bases, the J end lost 4 bases, and 9 bases lay between the germline ends. In germline, CDR1 is MNHEY, CDR2 SVGAGI. In DNA form, the CDR3 reads TGTGCCAGCAGTTACTCGGGGCCCTTCACTGAAGCTTTCTTT. Protein: CASSYSGPFTEAFF.

This chain uses TRBV27 with TRBJ1-2; TRBD1 aligns across 9 bases. CDR3 size: 15 residues. The V segment lost 3 bases and the J segment 6 bases; nucleotides outside the gene matches: 8. Germline V gene sequence: CDR1 MNHEY, CDR2 SMNVEV (reference sequence). This CDR3 reads CASSFPPTGGDGYTF. In DNA form, the CDR3 reads TGTGCCAGCAGTTTTCCCCCAACAGGGGGCGATGGCTACACCTTC.

This chain connects TRBV6-5 to TRBJ1-2, with 11 bases fitting TRBD1. V lost 6 bases to trimming and J lost 8 bases; unmatched junction nucleotides: 8. Germline lookup yields CDR1 MNHEY and CDR2 SVGAGI. This CDR3 region has 14 residues. Here the CDR3 reads CASRYTGTGGGYTF. In DNA form, the CDR3 reads TGTGCCAGCAGATATACCGGGACAGGGGGAGGCTACACCTTC.

In DNA form, the CDR3 reads TGTGCCAGCAGCCGGCAAGGCAACACTGAAGCTTTCTTT. It is translated as CASSRQGNTEAFF. The gene calls are TRBV5-4 and TRBJ1-1; D gene unclear. CDR1 is SGHNT and CDR2 is YYREEE in the germline V gene (reference sequence). V gave up 4 bases and J gave up 2 bases, with 9 bases separating them. The CDR3 length is 13 residues.

The J gene is TRBJ1-6, the V gene TRBV27, with 7 nucleotides matching TRBD1. CDR3 size: 17 residues. The V and J ends lost 0 bases and 7 bases, in that order; junction bases with no gene match: 9. The germline V gene encodes CDR1 MNHEY and CDR2 SMNVEV (reference sequence). The CDR3 DNA sequence: TGTGCCAGCAGTTTATCTCTGTTTGACAGGGTCAATTCACCCCTCCACTTT. Translating it yields CASSLSLFDRVNSPLHF.

V usage is TRBV2 and J usage is TRBJ1-2, with unresolved D. V lost 8 bases and J 4 bases, leaving 14 bases between the germline ends. Per germline, CDR1 SNHLY and CDR2 FYNNEI. The CDR3 is made up of 13 amino acids. CDR3 protein: CASCPDGIYGYTF. CDR3 nucleotides: TGTGCCAGCTGCCCGGACGGGATCTATGGCTACACCTTC.

This rearrangement joins TRBV2 to TRBJ1-2; a weak D match, TRBD1 (6 bases). CDR1 SNHLY and CDR2 FYNNEI come from the germline V gene. This CDR3 region has 15 residues. Trimming pared 4 bases from V and 3 bases from J, leaving 15 bases between. The CDR3 bases are TGTGCCAGCAGTGTTCCGGGCAGGGGTGACTATGGCTACACCTTC. It encodes CASSVPGRGDYGYTF.